This T cell receptor beta chain was recorded in a study of control samples from healthy donors and cancer patients. There are 14 residues in the CDR3. The V gene lost 1 base and the J gene lost 1 base, with 7 bases spanning the gap. In germline, CDR1 is SEHNR, CDR2 FQNEAQ (reference sequence). The repertoire was sequenced with immunoSEQ multiplex PCR; TCRdb's copy has only in-frame clones and lacks some. The sample contains 110,000 to 150,000 clones, roughly 94% of which appear only once. Sample: PBMCs. The chain joins TRBV7-9 to TRBJ1-2; no definite D call. This receptor was identified in a man aged 60-69 years with colorectal cancer. The DNA of the CDR3 is TGTGCCAGCAGCTTAGTTGGGGATAACTATGGCTACACCTTC. This gives the protein CASSLVGDNYGYTF.